This entry lists 28 T cell receptor beta chains sequenced from one sample in a study of early T cells in non-severe SARS-CoV-2 infection. Using its own MiXCR run on the 5' RACE reads, TCRdb lists one record per CDR3 protein. The repertoire holds 100,000 to 150,000 distinct CDR3 sequences, with just under 15% as singletons. The sequenced sample consisted of whole blood. All receptors come from an adult who was a healthcare worker with PCR-confirmed SARS-CoV-2 infection or an uninfected control (not recorded which).

In its sample, this clonotype was seen many times. This chain joins TRBV7-9 and TRBJ1-1; maybe TRBD1 (5 bases). Germline V gives CDR1 SEHNR, CDR2 FQNEAQ (reference sequence). There are 13 residues in the CDR3. With 5 bases removed from V and 9 bases from J, the gap between germline ends came to 16 bases. In DNA, the CDR3 is TGTGCCAGCAGCCCCCAAGGGGAACAAAAAGCTTTCTTT. Its translation is CASSPQGEQKAFF.

The sample holds many counts of this clonotype. This rearrangement joins TRBV5-1 to TRBJ1-1, with a weak D call TRBD1 (6 bases). V shed 7 bases and J shed 3 bases, with 13 bases lying between them. The CDR3 contains 13 residues. From germline, CDR1 is SGHRS and CDR2 YFSETQ. The CDR3 sequence: CASPAGGDTEAFF. CDR3 DNA: TGCGCCAGCCCGGCGGGGGGCGACACTGAAGCTTTCTTT.

The rearrangement uses TRBV6-1 and TRBJ1-1; 8 bases agree with TRBD1. The CDR3 consists of 13 residues. The germline CDR1 and CDR2 sequences are MNHNS and SASEGT. With V trimmed by 4 bases and J by 6 bases, 4 bases remained unmatched. CDR3 protein: CASSGQGWPEAFF. The CDR3 nucleotides are TGTGCCAGCAGTGGACAGGGGTGGCCTGAAGCTTTCTTT.

This clonotype was counted at least ten times. J is TRBJ2-1 and V is TRBV5-4, with D unresolved. This CDR3 comprises 11 residues. CDR1 is SGHNT, CDR2 YYREEE, per germline (reference sequence). V was clipped by 0 bases and J by 8 bases, with 3 bases between them. The CDR3 sequence: CASSLGHEQFF. The CDR3 DNA follows: TGTGCCAGCAGCTTGGGTCATGAGCAGTTCTTC. Drawing the rest from reference TRBV5-4 and TRBJ2-1, the complete variable domain is ETGVTQSPTHLIKTRGQQVTLRCSSQSGHNTVSWYQQALGQGPQFIFQYYREEENGRGNFPPRFSGLQFPNYSSELNVNALELDDSALYLCASSLGHEQFFGPGTRLTVL.

The CDR3 bases are TGCGCCAGCGGATTCACCGCGGGGGGAGATACGCAGTATTTT. Amino acid sequence: CASGFTAGGDTQYF. This sequence joins TRBV5-1 and TRBJ2-3; 8 bases agree with TRBD2. The CDR3 totals 14 residues. V was clipped by 7 bases and J by 5 bases; unmatched bases: 9. Germline V CDR1 and CDR2: SGHRS, YFSETQ.

This sequence joins TRBV7-9 and TRBJ1-2; 7 bases fit TRBD1. Losses at the gene ends were 1 base for V and 5 bases for J; bases not matched to a gene: 4. CDR1 is SEHNR, CDR2 FQNEAQ, per germline (reference sequence). This CDR3 is 14 amino acids long. The CDR3 bases are TGTGCCAGCAGCTTAGGGACGACAGGGTATGGCTACACCTTC. Translating gives CASSLGTTGYGYTF. The complete variable domain, with remaining parts taken from reference TRBV7-9 and TRBJ1-2, reads DTGVSQNPRHKITKRGQNVTFRCDPISEHNRLYWYRQTLGQGPEFLTYFQNEAQLEKSRLLSDRFSAERPKGSFSTLEIQRTEQGDSAMYLCASSLGTTGYGYTFGSGTRLTVV.

This clonotype was detected only a few times. The V call is TRBV7-2, the J call TRBJ2-6, with TRBD1 as a possible D gene (6 bases). The germline V gene encodes CDR1 SGHTA and CDR2 FQGNSA. The CDR3 spans 14 residues. The V end was cut by 7 bases, the J end by 2 bases, with 9 bases between. CDR3 bases: TGTGCCAGCAAGACAGGCCCTGGGGCCAACGTCCTGACTTTC. Translating it yields CASKTGPGANVLTF.

CDR3: CASSPQGRNTEAFF. The DNA for the CDR3 is TGTGCCAGCAGCCCTCAGGGGCGGAACACTGAAGCTTTCTTT. This rearrangement joins TRBV7-3 to TRBJ1-1, with D perhaps matching TRBD1 (6 bases). The germline CDR1 and CDR2 sequences are SGHTA and FQGTGA. Trimming pared 5 bases from V and 1 base from J, leaving 11 bases between. The CDR3 length is 14 residues.

This clonotype was found many times. The chain employs TRBV7-2 and TRBJ2-1, with D unclear. CDR1 and CDR2 (germline): SGHTA, FQGNSA. The V end was cut by 1 base, the J end by 0 bases, with 7 bases between. CDR3 length: 15 residues. The CDR3 loop is CASSLDKGSYNEQFF. The CDR3 nucleotides read TGTGCCAGCAGCTTAGACAAAGGCTCCTACAATGAGCAGTTCTTC.

The chain recombines TRBV20-1 with TRBJ2-7; D call uncertain. The length of the CDR3 is 14 residues. Germline V gene data show CDR1 as DFQATT and CDR2 as SNEGSKA (reference sequence). Trimming stripped 5 bases from V and 7 bases from J, with 21 bases between. CDR3 protein: CSALSGYSVGEQYF. The CDR3 region has the DNA TGCAGTGCTCTTAGTGGATACTCGGTGGGGGAGCAGTACTTC.

This clonotype was seen a few times. J is TRBJ2-2 and V is TRBV6-6; a possible D gene is TRBD2 (5 bases). This CDR3 has 14 amino acids. In germline, CDR1 is MNHNY, CDR2 SVGAGI (reference sequence). Trimming removed 5 bases from V and 7 bases from J, with 14 bases in between. The CDR3 sequence is CASSAGLSDGELFF. DNA of the CDR3: TGTGCCAGCAGTGCGGGCCTCTCCGACGGGGAGCTGTTTTTT.

This clonotype was seen only a few times. The J gene is TRBJ2-1, the V gene TRBV11-2, with 7 bases lining up with TRBD1. Trimming took 5 bases from V and 7 from J; bases not matched to a gene: 8. The CDR3 covers 14 residues. CDR1 and CDR2 from the germline V gene are SGHAT and FQNNGV. CDR3 protein: CASSPPGTENEQFF. The CDR3 DNA is TGTGCCAGCAGCCCACCCGGGACAGAGAATGAGCAGTTCTTC.

This clonotype has only a few counts. This chain links TRBV9 with TRBJ2-3; the D gene is possibly TRBD2 (5 bases). With 0 bases removed from V and 1 base from J, the gap between germline ends came to 9 bases. Germline CDR1 and CDR2: SGDLS and YYNGEE. The CDR3 contains 15 residues. The CDR3 coding sequence is TGTGCCAGCAGCGTAGTAGGAGGCGGCACAGATACGCAGTATTTT. It codes for CASSVVGGGTDTQYF.

This rearrangement joins TRBV7-9 to TRBJ1-1; D is perhaps TRBD1 (5 bases). This CDR3 has 14 residues. Germline V lookup: CDR1 SEHNR, CDR2 FQNEAQ (reference sequence). Trimming cost V 1 base and J 6 bases, with 12 bases left between them. CDR3: CASSLGEGQAEAFF. The CDR3 coding sequence is TGTGCCAGCAGCTTAGGGGAGGGGCAGGCTGAAGCTTTCTTT.

This clonotype was counted many times. V and J are TRBV20-1 and TRBJ2-7, with D possibly TRBD1 on 6 matching bases. Germline values: CDR1 DFQATT, CDR2 SNEGSKA (reference sequence). This CDR3 region has 13 residues. V lost 6 bases and J lost 1, with 13 bases in between. The CDR3 bases are TGCAGTGCCTATAGGGACAATTCCTACGAGCAGTACTTC. This codes for CSAYRDNSYEQYF.

The sample holds many counts of this clonotype. The CDR3 is CSARQGATDTQYF. The CDR3 nucleotides read TGCAGCGCTCGACAGGGCGCCACAGATACGCAGTATTTT. The chain employs TRBV29-1 and TRBJ2-3, with TRBD1 identical over 7 bases. Germline values: CDR1 SQVTM, CDR2 ANQGSEA. This CDR3 comprises 13 residues. The trim removed 7 bases at V and 2 bases at J, leaving 6 bases unmatched.

V and J are TRBV3-1 and TRBJ1-2, with TRBD1 identical over 9 bases. Germline CDR1 and CDR2: LGHDT and YNNKEL (reference sequence). The CDR3 covers 15 residues. After removal of 4 bases from V and 4 bases from J, the junction contained 7 bases not matched to a gene. CDR3 DNA sequence: TGTGCCAGCAGCCGGACAGGGGCCATTAGCTATGGCTACACCTTC. This gives the protein CASSRTGAISYGYTF.

Only a few counts were recorded for this clonotype. V is TRBV18 and J is TRBJ1-1; D is uncertain. Trimming removed 3 bases from V and 7 bases from J, with 9 bases in between. Germline V gene sequence: CDR1 KGHSH, CDR2 LQKENI. This CDR3 comprises 12 residues. This CDR3 is CASSPGGYEAFF. The CDR3 nucleotides read TGTGCCAGCTCACCGGGCGGGTATGAAGCTTTCTTT. The full variable domain, completed using reference TRBV18 and TRBJ1-1, is NAGVMQNPRHLVRRRGQEARLRCSPMKGHSHVYWYRQLPEEGLKFMVYLQKENIIDESGMPKERFSAEFPKEGPSILRIQQVVRGDSAAYFCASSPGGYEAFFGQGTRLTVV.

The chain couples TRBV4-1 to TRBJ2-6; a possible D gene is TRBD2 (5 bases). CDR1 is MGHRA and CDR2 is YSYEKL in the germline V gene. The V end was cut by 1 base, the J end by 0 bases, with 10 bases between. The CDR3 sequence is 17 residues long. The CDR3 reads CASSQGTARSGANVLTF. CDR3 sequence (DNA): TGCGCCAGCAGCCAAGGGACTGCTCGCTCTGGGGCCAACGTCCTGACTTTC.

V is TRBV5-1 and J is TRBJ2-3, with no clear D. The CDR3 totals 14 residues. CDR1 SGHRS and CDR2 YFSETQ come from the germline V gene. The germline V and J ends were trimmed by 4 bases and 1 base, with 10 bases remaining between them. CDR3 sequence: CASSRQEGTDTQYF. In DNA, the CDR3 is TGCGCCAGCAGCCGCCAGGAAGGCACAGATACGCAGTATTTT.

The chain has TRBV5-1 and TRBJ2-2, with D perhaps assigned TRBD1 or TRBD2 (5 bases each). The germline CDR1 and CDR2 sequences are SGHRS and YFSETQ. V gave up 5 bases and J gave up 5 bases, with 16 bases separating them. This CDR3 contains 15 residues. CDR3 protein: CASRPGTSSTGELFF. The CDR3, as DNA: TGCGCCAGCAGGCCGGGGACCTCGAGTACCGGGGAGCTGTTTTTT. Full variable domain (rest looked up from reference TRBV5-1 and TRBJ2-2): KAGVTQTPRYLIKTRGQQVTLSCSPISGHRSVSWYQQTPGQGLQFLFEYFSETQRNKGNFPGRFSGRQFSNSRSEMNVSTLELGDSALYLCASRPGTSSTGELFFGEGSRLTVL.

CDR3 loop: CASSRQGHTYEQYF. The CDR3 DNA reads as TGTGCCAGCAGCCGACAGGGGCATACCTACGAGCAGTACTTC. The rearrangement uses TRBV7-9 and TRBJ2-7; TRBD1 matches at 8 bases. The CDR3 totals 14 residues. After removal of 5 bases from V and 2 bases from J, the junction contained 5 bases not matched to a gene. Per the germline V gene, CDR1 is SEHNR and CDR2 is FQNEAQ (reference sequence).

The chain couples TRBV12-3 or TRBV12-4 to TRBJ2-7; no reliable D call. This CDR3 has 11 residues. V lost 3 bases, J lost 7 bases, and 7 bases lay in between. The CDR3 region is CASSFGFEQYF. CDR3 DNA: TGTGCCAGCAGTTTCGGGTTTGAGCAGTACTTC.

This clonotype was detected a few times. The chain has TRBV12-3 or TRBV12-4 and TRBJ1-1; TRBD1 might be the D (6 bases). Trimming stripped 6 bases from V and 0 bases from J, with 11 bases between. The CDR3 is made up of 14 amino acids. CDR3 amino acids: CASSKTGLNTEAFF. The CDR3 DNA sequence: TGTGCCAGCAGCAAAACAGGGCTGAACACTGAAGCTTTCTTT.

The chain joins TRBV29-1 to TRBJ1-1, with TRBD1 identical over 7 bases. CDR1 is SQVTM and CDR2 is ANQGSEA in the germline V gene. This CDR3 comprises 13 residues. The trim removed 7 bases at V and 2 bases at J, leaving 7 bases unmatched. In nucleotides, the CDR3 is TGCAGCGGAGGGGGCAGGGACAACACTGAAGCTTTCTTT. This encodes CSGGGRDNTEAFF.

This rearrangement joins TRBV5-6 to TRBJ1-6, with D tentatively TRBD1 (5 bases). Trimming took off 2 bases at V and 10 bases at J, with 13 bases between the two ends. The CDR3 has 14 residues. Germline lookup yields CDR1 SGHDT and CDR2 YYEEEE. CDR3 DNA sequence: TGTGCCAGCAGCTTTAGGGGAGGAAGATCACCCCTCCACTTT. Protein: CASSFRGGRSPLHF.

In its sample, this clonotype was seen many times. The genes are TRBV4-2 and TRBJ2-3; TRBD2 aligns across 7 bases. CDR3 length: 13 amino acids. Trimming took 1 base from V and 10 from J; bases not matched to a gene: 5. CDR1 is LGHNA and CDR2 is YNFKEQ in the germline V gene. The CDR3 is CASSQGEGGAQYF. The DNA of the CDR3 is TGTGCCAGCAGCCAAGGGGAGGGAGGTGCGCAGTATTTT.

The chain recombines TRBV7-3 with TRBJ2-5; D uncertain. V was cut by 5 bases and J by 1 base, with 11 bases left in between. Germline V gene lookup returns CDR1 SGHTA and CDR2 FQGTGA. The CDR3 extends over 14 amino acids. DNA for the CDR3: TGTGCCAGCAGCCCCTCTGCCGCCCAAGAGACCCAGTACTTC. Its translation: CASSPSAAQETQYF.